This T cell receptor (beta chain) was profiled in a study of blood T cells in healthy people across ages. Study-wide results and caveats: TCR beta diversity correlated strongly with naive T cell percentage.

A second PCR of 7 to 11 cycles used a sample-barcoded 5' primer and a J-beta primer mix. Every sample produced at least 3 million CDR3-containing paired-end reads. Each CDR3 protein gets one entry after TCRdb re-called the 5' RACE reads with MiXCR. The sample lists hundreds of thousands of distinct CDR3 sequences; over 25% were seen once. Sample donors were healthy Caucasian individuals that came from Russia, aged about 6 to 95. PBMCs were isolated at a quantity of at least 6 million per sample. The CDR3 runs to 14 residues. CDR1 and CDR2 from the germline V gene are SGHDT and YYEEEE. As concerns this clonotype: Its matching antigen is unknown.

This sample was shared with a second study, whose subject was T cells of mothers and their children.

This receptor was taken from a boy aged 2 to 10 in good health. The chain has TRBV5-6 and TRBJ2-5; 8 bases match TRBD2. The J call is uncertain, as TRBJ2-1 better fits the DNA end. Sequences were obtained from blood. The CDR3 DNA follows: TGTGCCAGCAGCTTAACCGGGACTAGTGTTGAGCAGTTCTTC. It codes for CASSLTGTSVEQFF.